These T cell receptor beta chains were read from a single sample in a study of shared clonotypes between healthy human individuals. The assay was immunoSEQ multiplex PCR, and TCRdb's table has in-frame clones only and misses some. The data contain about 700,000 clones, about 90% of them seen just once; the ten biggest clones take up about 24%. The source material was naive CD8+ T cells sorted from blood. Receptors originate from a man aged 30-40 years in good health. The CDR3 runs from the conserved cysteine through the conserved F or W. Fields, in order: J gene, V gene, CDR3 protein.

J: TRBJ2-2
V: TRBV15
CDR3: CATSTRTGELFF

J: TRBJ2-7
V: TRBV5-6
CDR3: CASSFTGATYEQYF

J: TRBJ1-1
V: TRBV29-1
CDR3: CSVQGQAHYNTEAFF

J: TRBJ2-7
V: TRBV4-1
CDR3: CASSQRGSGGTYEQYF

J: TRBJ2-1
V: TRBV7-3
CDR3: CASSFLPNNEQFF

J: TRBJ2-3
V: TRBV28
CDR3: CASSFLIGQGAEDTQYF

J: TRBJ2-1
V: TRBV28
CDR3: CASSLTGAYNEQFF

J: TRBJ1-5
V: TRBV9
CDR3: CASSGGTGGQPQHF

J: TRBJ2-7
V: TRBV6-1
CDR3: CASSGLAGDPYEQYF

J: TRBJ1-2
V: TRBV27
CDR3: CASKLSGEEANYGYTF

J: TRBJ2-3
V: TRBV6-1
CDR3: CASSDRRGAVLTDTQYF

J: TRBJ2-2
V: TRBV7-3
CDR3: CASSRGLVSTGELFF

J: TRBJ2-7
V: TRBV9
CDR3: CASSHPGTSGSLPYEQYF

J: TRBJ2-4
V: TRBV4-1
CDR3: CASSQGQGDLEDIQYF

J: TRBJ2-5
V: TRBV28
CDR3: CASSSTGGLETQYF

J: TRBJ2-1
V: TRBV5-1
CDR3: CASSLTGTGFNNEQFF

J: TRBJ2-1
V: TRBV7-6
CDR3: CASSLGGQYNEQFF

J: TRBJ2-1
V: TRBV19
CDR3: CASSMGPYNEQFF

J: TRBJ1-5
V: TRBV7-9
CDR3: CATSNTIENQPQHF

J: TRBJ2-7
V: TRBV7-9
CDR3: CASSFPTGESSSYEQYF

J: TRBJ2-5
V: TRBV7-9
CDR3: CASKPPDRETQYF

J: TRBJ2-7
V: TRBV13
CDR3: CASSLVGASSYEQYF

J: TRBJ2-1
V: TRBV6-5
CDR3: CASSYGSTPGEQFF